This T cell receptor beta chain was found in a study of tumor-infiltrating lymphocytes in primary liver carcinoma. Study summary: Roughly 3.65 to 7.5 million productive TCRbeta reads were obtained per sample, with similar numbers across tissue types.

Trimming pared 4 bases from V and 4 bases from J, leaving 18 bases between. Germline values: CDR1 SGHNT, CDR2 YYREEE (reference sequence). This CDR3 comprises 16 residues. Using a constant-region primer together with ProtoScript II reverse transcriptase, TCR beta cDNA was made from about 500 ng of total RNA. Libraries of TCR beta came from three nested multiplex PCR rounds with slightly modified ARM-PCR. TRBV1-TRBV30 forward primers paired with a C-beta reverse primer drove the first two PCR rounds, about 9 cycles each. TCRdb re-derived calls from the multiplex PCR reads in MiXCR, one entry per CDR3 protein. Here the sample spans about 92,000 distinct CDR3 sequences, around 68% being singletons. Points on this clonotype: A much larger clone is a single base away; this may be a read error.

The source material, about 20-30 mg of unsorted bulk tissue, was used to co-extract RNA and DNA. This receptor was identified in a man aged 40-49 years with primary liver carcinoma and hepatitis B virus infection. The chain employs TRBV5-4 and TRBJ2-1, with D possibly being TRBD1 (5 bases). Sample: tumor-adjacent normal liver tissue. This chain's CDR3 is CASSKFLRTKYNEQFF. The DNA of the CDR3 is TGTGCCAGCAGCAAGTTTCTACGGACAAAATACAATGAGCAGTTCTTC.